The source of this T cell receptor beta chain is a study of T-cell reconstitution after alpha-beta-depleted transplantation in children. Notes on this clonotype: Its target is unknown.

Preparation of the TCRbeta library involved a method that used unique molecular identifiers. TCRdb ran MiXCR on the PCR reads and lists one entry per CDR3 protein. The repertoire consists of roughly 200,000 distinct CDR3 sequences, with around 7.7% occurring once and the leading ten covering about a third. Overall study results and limits: Reports say that about two months after transplant, the alpha-beta T cells came out of several hundred graft clones that had expanded. Newly produced T cells mostly provided counts and TCRbeta diversity after one year, as hyperexpanded clones declined. Surviving recipient T cells and thymic progenitors accounted for the high day-60 TCRbeta diversity observed in some patients.

CDR1 and CDR2 from the germline V gene are LGHNA and YSLEER. CDR3 size: 16 residues. J was trimmed by 2 bases and V by 4 bases; bases with no gene match: 7. V is TRBV4-3 and J is TRBJ2-5, with 10 nucleotides matching TRBD2. This receptor was identified in a male patient between 2 and 15 years old who had a stem cell transplant for acute myeloid leukemia, so the T cells may come from the graft donor. The specimen comprised PBMCs, mostly from graft donor cells, sampled 360 days after TCRalphabeta/CD19-depleted stem cell transplant. The CDR3 sequence is CASSLRAGGWQETQYF. The CDR3 DNA reads TGCGCCAGCAGCCTGCGAGCGGGAGGGTGGCAAGAGACCCAGTACTTC.